This TCR beta chain was observed in a study of blood T cell repertoires in COVID-19 (dated by TCRdb to the early 2020s). For the study in its entirety: Samples covering the acute and convalescent phases of COVID-19 were provided by collaborators in the United States, Italy and Spain. Sample metadata almost always included a de-identified subject ID, COVID-19 status, age in years and sex. Where HLA class I and class II types were available, the types were taken from metadata supplied by the sample provider, not from assay-based typing. The samples were drawn from two sources: the first 160 participants of the ongoing ImmuneRACE study, and over 1,000 subjects contributed by 6 global collaborators. Deeply sampled blood TCRbeta repertoires from subjects exposed to, actively infected with, or recovered from COVID-19 were included in the dataset. A freely available public database, intended as a resource for researchers studying the immune response to SARS-CoV-2, is where the repertoires were released. The material from the prospective study consisted of cDNA or gDNA derived from T cells, B-cell-depleted T cells, or PBMCs.

Deletion took 3 bases off V and 4 bases off J, with a span of 9 bases between the germline ends. CDR1 MDHEN and CDR2 SYDVKM were looked up in the germline V gene. The CDR3 covers 13 residues, taking in both the cysteine and the phenylalanine. Just CDR3 DNA is preserved here, 39 bases in frame from base 1. The research as a whole found: Clinical and demographic metadata were provided uncurated, with the amount varying by source and participant.

The collaborating institutions used their own protocols to collect whole blood in K2EDTA tubes. For TCRbeta analysis, collaborators shipped samples in one of three forms: frozen whole blood, isolated PBMCs, or DNA extracted from either of those sample types. With regard to this clone: Its antigen is currently not known. Per-nucleotide qualities are absent, and no much larger clonotype sits a single base away.

The immunoSEQ Assay, a bias-controlled multiplex PCR, was used to amplify TCRbeta CDR3 regions from genomic DNA. In the source study's methods: The number of nucleated cells in each sample was estimated by amplification of reference gene primers within the assay. To quantify the absolute abundance of each unique TCRbeta CDR3 rearrangement, sequence reads were collapsed and filtered. For each sample, productive Simpson clonality was calculated as the square root of Simpson's diversity index across productive rearrangements. TCRdb limited this immuneACCESS table to in-frame rearrangements with V and J called. A share of clones is missing; checked studies link under half to unresolved V genes, and the rest is unexplained. V, J and clone size are taken as reported in that table, and D and trimming were inferred from the DNA itself. The table for this sample lists about 140,000 clones; roughly 90% of them were counted only once. Over 9.5% of the sample rests with the top ten.

The rearrangement combines TRBV28 with TRBJ1-2, with the D gene not confidently named. Input material: peripheral blood. The receptor's source is a man between 50 and 59 years old with active or convalescent COVID-19. CDR3 protein: CASSFLAPYGYTF. The DNA sequence is given as TGTGCCAGCAGTTTTTTGGCCCCCTATGGCTACACCTTC.